What follows is one T cell receptor (beta chain) and its context. This record belongs to a study of blood T cell repertoires in COVID-19. Overall study context: COVID-19 samples from acute and convalescent phases originated in the United States, Italy and Spain. T cells, B-cell-depleted T cells, or PBMCs supplied cDNA or gDNA.

Original handling: Nucleated cell counts were estimated from reference gene primer amplification. Assay: immunoSEQ multiplex PCR; the TCRdb copy retains only in-frame clones and omits some. That table furnishes V, J and clone size, whereas the DNA furnished D and trimming. The data hold more than 85,000 clones, with about 78% observed a single time. CDR1 is GTSNPN, CDR2 SVGIG, per germline (reference sequence). V was clipped by 2 bases and J by 2 bases, with 9 bases between them. The CDR3 covers 13 residues. The sequenced sample was peripheral blood. The V call is TRBV30, the J call TRBJ2-5; no clear D. The clonotype comes from a man in his sixties with active or convalescent COVID-19. The CDR3 DNA sequence: TGTGCCTGGAGTCGTATAGAGCAAGAGACCCAGTACTTC. Its protein is CAWSRIEQETQYF. The entire variable domain, with the rest obtained from reference TRBV30 and TRBJ2-5, is as follows: SQTIHQWPATLVQPVGSPLSLECTVEGTSNPNLYWYRQAAGRGLQLLFYSVGIGQISSEVPQNLSASRPQDRQFILSSKKLLLSDSGFYLCAWSRIEQETQYFGPGTRLLVL.